The 20 T cell receptor beta chains below all came from one sample that was sequenced in a study of T cell repertoires in cytomegalovirus infection. Their recognized antigens are unknown. Each CDR3 protein gets one entry after TCRdb re-called the reads with MiXCR. The sample shows about 220,000 distinct CDR3 sequences, about 40% of them seen only once. The sequenced sample was CD8+ T cells from cultured PBMCs, obtained from culture after CMV antigen stimulation. These receptors were obtained from a human donor in good health (CMV status not recorded). Some clones in this sample may be carry-over from other donors' samples.

The chain is built from TRBV15 and TRBJ2-7; TRBD2 matches at 8 bases. The V segment lost 3 bases and the J segment 3 bases; nucleotides outside the gene matches: 7. Per germline, CDR1 LNHNV and CDR2 YYDKDF (reference sequence). The CDR3 covers 15 residues. The CDR3 is CATSRDGSGSYEQYF. The CDR3 DNA is TGTGCCACCAGCAGGGACGGGAGCGGGAGCTACGAGCAGTACTTC.

The chain combines TRBV7-9 with TRBJ2-7, with TRBD1 as a possible D gene (7 bases). The V gene lost 2 bases and the J gene lost 7 bases, with 18 bases spanning the gap. There are 15 residues in the CDR3. Germline V CDR1 and CDR2: SEHNR, FQNEAQ (reference sequence). The CDR3 spells CASSLLKEGAREQYF. Written as DNA, the CDR3 is TGTGCCAGCAGCTTACTCAAGGAGGGGGCGCGTGAGCAGTACTTC.

On this clonotype: Just one base apart from a much larger clone, this may be a read error. V and J are TRBV7-2 and TRBJ1-2; 8 nucleotides line up with TRBD1. CDR3 length: 13 amino acids. CDR1 is SGHTA, CDR2 FQGNSA, per germline. Losses at the gene ends were 5 bases for V and 9 bases for J; bases not matched to a gene: 8. The CDR3 sequence is CASSPQGAPCYTF. The CDR3 coding sequence is TGTGCCAGCAGCCCTCAGGGGGCTCCTTGCTACACCTTC.

This clonotype has more than one count but fewer than ten. This rearrangement joins TRBV7-9 to TRBJ2-2; 7 bases are shared with TRBD1. V lost 5 bases and J lost 4; bases outside the gene matches: 7. The germline V gene encodes CDR1 SEHNR and CDR2 FQNEAQ (reference sequence). The CDR3 is made up of 15 amino acids. Written as DNA, the CDR3 is TGTGCCAGCAGCCGGGACAGCCCATTCACCGGGGAGCTGTTTTTT. This gives the protein CASSRDSPFTGELFF.

This chain links TRBV6-6 with TRBJ1-5; TRBD1 agrees at 7 bases. The CDR3 has 14 amino acids. The trim removed 5 bases at V and 4 bases at J, leaving 5 bases unmatched. Germline V gene sequence: CDR1 MNHNY, CDR2 SVGAGI (reference sequence). CDR3 region: CASSTSTGNQPQHF. Here the CDR3 DNA reads TGTGCCAGCAGTACATCGACAGGGAATCAGCCCCAGCATTTT.

The rearrangement links TRBV5-5 to TRBJ1-2, with a tentative D call TRBD1 (6 bases). The germline V gene has CDR1 SGHKS and CDR2 YYEKEE (reference sequence). The CDR3 is 13 amino acids. Trimming shortened V by 2 bases and J by 10 bases, and 15 bases separated the two germline ends. CDR3 loop: CASSLQGDGDYTF. CDR3 coding DNA: TGTGCCAGCAGCTTACAGGGAGACGGCGACTACACCTTC.

This clonotype was counted only a few times. The chain employs TRBV27 and TRBJ2-2, with 10 nucleotides matching TRBD1. This CDR3 comprises 14 residues. The germline CDR1 and CDR2 sequences are MNHEY and SMNVEV (reference sequence). V was clipped by 5 bases and J by 7 bases; unmatched bases: 4. The CDR3 sequence: CASSLGTGVGELFF. CDR3 sequence (DNA): TGTGCCAGCAGTCTCGGGACAGGGGTCGGGGAGCTGTTTTTT.

This chain links TRBV7-1 with TRBJ1-3; maybe TRBD1 (6 bases). TRBV7-1 is annotated as an ORF whose role is uncertain. This CDR3 is built from 16 residues. V lost 5 bases and J 0 bases, leaving 14 bases between the germline ends. The CDR3: CASSRGDRSSGNTIYF. The CDR3 DNA sequence: TGTGCCAGCAGCAGGGGGGACCGGAGCTCTGGAAACACCATATATTTT.

The chain uses TRBV7-8 and TRBJ2-3, with TRBD2 matching over 12 bases. V lost 2 bases to trimming and J lost 4 bases; unmatched junction nucleotides: 10. Looked up from germline, CDR1 is SGHVS and CDR2 is FQNEAQ. The CDR3 spans 18 residues. In DNA, the CDR3 is TGTGCCAGCAGCTTAATTCCTAGCGGGGGGGCCTGGGCAGATACGCAGTATTTT. It yields the protein CASSLIPSGGAWADTQYF. Combining the CDR3 with reference TRBV7-8 and TRBJ2-3 gives the whole variable domain GAGVSQSPRYKVAKRGQDVALRCDPISGHVSLFWYQQALGQGPEFLTYFQNEAQLDKSGLPSDRFFAERPEGSVSTLKIQRTQQEDSAVYLCASSLIPSGGAWADTQYFGPGTRLTVL.

Ten or more counts support this clonotype. The chain employs TRBV6-5 and TRBJ2-3, with 10 bases that match TRBD1. Germline lookup yields CDR1 MNHEY and CDR2 SVGAGI. J lost 6 bases, V lost 0 bases, and 9 bases had no gene match. This CDR3 comprises 17 residues. CDR3 amino acids: CASSYSGWDRGVDTQYF. CDR3 coding DNA: TGTGCCAGCAGTTACTCGGGTTGGGACAGGGGCGTCGATACGCAGTATTTT.

This clonotype was observed a few times. DNA of the CDR3: TGTGCCAGCAGTTACTCGAGGGGGCAAGGCACTGAAGCTTTCTTT. Translating it yields CASSYSRGQGTEAFF. The chain recombines TRBV6-5 with TRBJ1-1; TRBD1 matches at 7 bases. Germline CDR1 and CDR2: MNHEY and SVGAGI. The CDR3 is 15 amino acids. V gave up 0 bases and J gave up 4 bases; unmatched junction bases: 5.

The DNA for the CDR3 is TGTGCCAGCAGCTTTTTACTCTCTCCTAACTATGGCTACACCTTC. Amino acids: CASSFLLSPNYGYTF. V and J are TRBV7-2 and TRBJ1-2; D gene unclear. Germline assignment: CDR1 SGHTA and CDR2 FQGNSA. The V end lost 3 bases, the J end lost 0 bases, and 11 bases lay between the germline ends. The CDR3 covers 15 residues.

V usage is TRBV20-1 and J usage is TRBJ2-1, with D perhaps TRBD1 (6 bases). The germline gives CDR1 DFQATT, CDR2 SNEGSKA (reference sequence). CDR3 size: 16 residues. Trimming left V 3 bases short and J 2 bases short, with 17 bases between. CDR3 sequence: CSASQGGSIAYNEQFF. Here the CDR3 DNA reads TGCAGTGCTAGCCAAGGGGGTAGTATAGCCTACAATGAGCAGTTCTTC.

The chain carries TRBV27 and TRBJ1-6; tentative D call: TRBD1 (5 bases). This CDR3 spans 12 amino acids. Germline values: CDR1 MNHEY, CDR2 SMNVEV (reference sequence). Trimming stripped 5 bases from V and 14 bases from J, with 13 bases between. In DNA form, the CDR3 reads TGTGCCAGCAGTCGACCCCAAGGGGCCCTCCACTTT. Translation gives CASSRPQGALHF.

The chain links TRBV10-3 to TRBJ2-2; TRBD2 agrees at 11 bases. Germline trimming cut 8 bases from V and 6 bases from J; bases unmatched to any gene: 14. Germline assignment: CDR1 ENHRY and CDR2 SYGVKD. The CDR3 contains 17 residues. The CDR3 region is CAIRIKGTSGSAGELFF. As DNA, the CDR3 is TGTGCCATCCGTATCAAGGGTACTAGCGGGAGCGCCGGGGAGCTGTTTTTT.

Ten or more counts support this clonotype. This chain connects TRBV28 to TRBJ2-7; tentative D call: TRBD1 (6 bases). V lost 6 bases and J lost 1, with 10 bases in between. CDR3 length: 13 residues. The germline V gene encodes CDR1 MDHEN and CDR2 SYDVKM. The CDR3, as DNA: TGTGCCAGCAGCCCTACAGGGTCCTACGAGCAGTACTTC. Amino acid sequence: CASSPTGSYEQYF. Full variable domain (remainder filled in from reference TRBV28 and TRBJ2-7): DVKVTQSSRYLVKRTGEKVFLECVQDMDHENMFWYRQDPGLGLRLIYFSYDVKMKEKGDIPEGYSVSREKKERFSLILESASTNQTSMYLCASSPTGSYEQYFGPGTRLTVT.

The chain recombines TRBV12-3 or TRBV12-4 with TRBJ1-2, with D maybe TRBD1 (6 bases). Trimming stripped 7 bases from V and 3 bases from J, with 18 bases between. The CDR3 is 15 amino acids. The CDR3: CASTARGAYDYGYTF. The CDR3 bases are TGTGCCAGCACCGCTCGGGGGGCGTATGACTATGGCTACACCTTC.

A single count supports this clonotype. The chain is built from TRBV27 and TRBJ1-6; 12 bases fit TRBD1. The length of the CDR3 is 15 residues. Trimming took 5 bases from V and 11 from J; bases not matched to a gene: 7. Germline V gene lookup returns CDR1 MNHEY and CDR2 SMNVEV (reference sequence). CDR3 nucleotides: TGTGCCAGCAGTCCCGGGACAGGGGGCGCCGCACCCCTCCACTTT. Its protein is CASSPGTGGAAPLHF.

V and J are TRBV11-1 and TRBJ2-1; TRBD2 aligns across 8 bases. This CDR3 is built from 13 residues. V gave up 3 bases and J gave up 9 bases; unmatched junction bases: 4. Germline CDR1 reads SGHAT; CDR2 reads FQDESV (reference sequence). The CDR3 spells CASSFPGGFEQFF. In DNA, the CDR3 is TGTGCCAGCAGCTTTCCGGGGGGGTTTGAGCAGTTCTTC.

V usage is TRBV7-4 and J usage is TRBJ1-1; 7 bases line up with TRBD1. From germline, CDR1 is SGHVT and CDR2 SQSDAQ. The CDR3 totals 15 residues. The trim removed 2 bases at V and 1 base at J, leaving 4 bases unmatched. This chain's CDR3 is CASSLRRGPNTEAFF. CDR3 DNA sequence: TGTGCCAGCAGCTTAAGGAGGGGGCCGAACACTGAAGCTTTCTTT.